The TCR beta chain under discussion was sequenced for a study of cytomegalovirus exposure and HLA in healthy donors. Assay: immunoSEQ multiplex PCR; the TCRdb copy retains only in-frame clones and omits some. The sample yields some 320,000 clones, around 90% seen once. The germline CDR1 and CDR2 sequences are SNHLY and FYNNEI. V trimming: 4 bases; J trimming: 6 bases; junction bases outside the gene matches: 6. The CDR3 runs 15 residues. The sequencing input was PBMCs. This chain joins TRBV2 and TRBJ1-5; TRBD1 agrees at 10 bases. This clonotype was sampled from a woman younger than 45 in good health and CMV-seropositive. This CDR3 reads CASSGTGGGGQPQHF. CDR3 coding DNA: TGTGCCAGCAGTGGGACAGGGGGAGGCGGTCAGCCCCAGCATTTT.